This T cell receptor (beta chain) was obtained from a study of shared clonotypes between healthy human individuals. Overall study results and limits: Relative to memory subsets, naive subsets generally showed larger estimated richness. There were few donors, and this limited the genetic and exposure-history diversity represented.

The CDR3 contains 11 residues. CDR1 and CDR2 (germline): GTSNPN, SVGIG (reference sequence). Trimming took off 2 bases at V and 3 bases at J, with 5 bases between the two ends. TCRdb's copy holds only in-frame clones and misses some; the assay was immunoSEQ multiplex PCR. This table has about a million clones, about 74% appearing once. Everyone who donated was a Caucasian adult who lived in Nashville, Tennessee. Splitting the CD4+ cells yielded a CD45RA+ naive subset and a CD45RA-negative memory subset. Comment on this clone: The antigen remains unidentified.

Input material: memory CD4+ T cells sorted from blood. Subset denoted: CD45RA-negative fraction. This receptor was taken from a man aged 18 to 30 in good health. The chain employs TRBV30 and TRBJ2-7; D unresolved. CDR3 sequence: CAWSYGYEQYF. In DNA, the CDR3 is TGTGCCTGGAGTTACGGCTACGAGCAGTACTTC.